What follows are 8 T cell receptor beta chains derived from one specimen sequenced in a study of preoperative IRX-2 immunotherapy in early breast cancer. Profiling relied on immunoSEQ multiplex PCR, and the TCRdb table lists in-frame clones only, not all of them. The sample has about 62,000 clones, roughly 94% seen once; the top ten hold approximately 1.8%. Treatment noted: preoperative locoregional IRX-2 cytokine immunotherapy. Sampling took place from a patient treated with IRX-2 immunotherapy. All receptors come from a human donor with breast cancer.

CDR3 amino acids: CASSLLSQDAYEQYF. The CDR3 DNA reads TGTGCCAGCAGTTTATTAAGCCAGGACGCCTACGAGCAGTACTTC. This rearrangement joins TRBV27 to TRBJ2-7; D is uncertain. CDR1 MNHEY and CDR2 SMNVEV come from the germline V gene (reference sequence). This CDR3 comprises 15 residues. V was shortened by 1 base and J by 2 bases, with 12 bases between the two germline ends.

The chain combines TRBV19 with TRBJ1-5; 12 bases line up with TRBD1. V trimming: 5 bases; J trimming: 7 bases; junction bases outside the gene matches: 9. The CDR3 has 16 amino acids. CDR1 LNHDA and CDR2 SQIVND come from the germline V gene (reference sequence). The CDR3 sequence: CASSFSGTGGLQPQHF. Written as DNA, the CDR3 is TGTGCCAGTAGTTTCTCCGGGACAGGGGGCCTCCAGCCCCAGCATTTT.

The chain combines TRBV7-9 with TRBJ2-2; D is tentatively TRBD1 or TRBD2 (5 bases each). The CDR3 covers 17 residues. The V end lost 3 bases, the J end lost 0 bases, and 14 bases lay between the germline ends. In germline, CDR1 is SEHNR, CDR2 FQNEAQ (reference sequence). CDR3: CASSFVLGTSNTGELFF. Written as DNA, the CDR3 is TGTGCCAGCAGCTTCGTATTGGGGACCTCGAACACCGGGGAGCTGTTTTTT.

This rearrangement joins TRBV28 to TRBJ2-7, with TRBD2 identical over 8 bases. The germline V gene encodes CDR1 MDHEN and CDR2 SYDVKM. The CDR3 sequence is 14 residues long. V shed 5 bases, J shed 3 bases, and the junction held 6 bases outside the gene matches. In nucleotides, the CDR3 is TGTGCCAGCAGTCTGCGGGGGGCCCGCTACGAGCAGTACTTC. This gives the protein CASSLRGARYEQYF.

This rearrangement joins TRBV15 to TRBJ2-7; D uncertain. CDR1 is LNHNV, CDR2 YYDKDF, per germline (reference sequence). CDR3 length: 14 amino acids. V lost 0 bases and J lost 7, with 13 bases in between. CDR3 amino acids: CATSRDLVSGEQYF. The CDR3 DNA reads as TGTGCCACCAGCAGAGATCTCGTCTCCGGGGAGCAGTACTTC.

The chain links TRBV7-2 to TRBJ2-3; D is unclear. V was trimmed by 1 base and J by 3 bases, leaving 8 bases between them. Germline CDR1 reads SGHTA; CDR2 reads FQGNSA. The length of the CDR3 is 14 residues. The CDR3 protein is CASSLVSSTDTQYF. CDR3 in DNA: TGTGCCAGCAGCTTAGTAAGTTCTACAGATACGCAGTATTTT.

The chain joins TRBV2 to TRBJ2-5; D might be TRBD2 (5 bases). The CDR3 has 14 amino acids. In germline, CDR1 is SNHLY, CDR2 FYNNEI. Trimming pared 3 bases from V and 0 bases from J, leaving 8 bases between. The CDR3 nucleotides read TGTGCCAGCAGTGAGACGGGGTACCAAGAGACCCAGTACTTC. As protein: CASSETGYQETQYF.

V is TRBV18 and J is TRBJ2-7; D is unresolved. The length of the CDR3 is 13 residues. Germline values: CDR1 KGHSH, CDR2 LQKENI. The V end was cut by 3 bases, the J end by 4 bases, with 10 bases between. As DNA, the CDR3 is TGTGCCAGCTCACCTTCGAACCCTTACGAGCAGTACTTC. It codes for CASSPSNPYEQYF.